This entry describes one T cell receptor (beta chain). Its matching antigen is unknown. This sample was taken from a study of cytomegalovirus exposure and HLA in healthy donors. Study findings and constraints: Cytomegalovirus-associated status was assigned to about 160 TCR beta chains. A few chains tied to CMV proved CMV antigen-specific in vitro. In a later analysis, HLA-associated beta chains showed higher expansion and lower generation probabilities than comparable chains.

Primers for the PCR totalled 60 Vbeta and 13 Jbeta. Here immunoSEQ multiplex PCR was the method, and the copy in TCRdb shows in-frame clones only, minus some. The repertoire holds about 100,000 clones, with under 85% as singletons. These donors, healthy bone marrow donors, were studied. CDR3 size: 13 residues. With 4 bases removed from V and 8 bases from J, the gap between germline ends came to 11 bases. CDR1 and CDR2 from the germline V gene are LNHDA and SQIVND (reference sequence). The sample taken for sequencing was PBMCs. The sequence was obtained from a man in his forties in good health and CMV-seronegative. J is TRBJ2-2 and V is TRBV19, with D perhaps matching TRBD1 or TRBD2 (5 bases each). Here the CDR3 reads CASSTDRGGELFF. CDR3 DNA: TGTGCCAGTAGTACAGACAGAGGGGGGGAGCTGTTTTTT.